This TCR beta chain derives from a study of T cell changes during pregnancy in multiple sclerosis. TCRdb keeps only in-frame clones here, not all; method: immunoSEQ multiplex PCR. The table has about 98,000 clones, 92% seen once. The CDR3 is made up of 18 amino acids. V shed 5 bases and J shed 3 bases, with 24 bases lying between them. Germline CDR1 reads LGHNA; CDR2 reads YNFKEQ. This chain uses TRBV4-2 with TRBJ2-3; possibly TRBD2 for D (5 bases). This TCR was recovered from a female donor in good health, enrolled as a control in a pregnancy study. The sequencing here drew on peripheral blood, taken after pregnancy. CDR3: CASSTLGSGPGDTDTQYF. CDR3 DNA sequence: TGTGCCAGCAGCACCCTTGGGTCCGGGCCCGGGGATACAGATACGCAGTATTTT.